This T cell receptor beta chain was recorded in a study of T cell changes during pregnancy in multiple sclerosis. The ends lost 9 bases at V and 2 bases at J; junction bases unmatched: 6. The CDR3 contains 13 residues. CDR1 is LNHDA and CDR2 is SQIVND in the germline V gene (reference sequence). Here immunoSEQ multiplex PCR was the method, and the copy in TCRdb shows in-frame clones only, minus some. This sample has fewer than 75,000 clones; 91% occur once, and the top ten carry 1.4%. This clone occurred once. The chain uses TRBV19 and TRBJ2-7; 8 bases map to TRBD1. The receptor's source is a female donor with multiple sclerosis, enrolled in a pregnancy study. The source material was peripheral blood, sampled in the second trimester of pregnancy. The CDR3 loop is CASSRDRTYEQYF. The CDR3 bases are TGTGCCAGCAGCCGGGACAGGACCTACGAGCAGTACTTC.